The sequence of this T cell receptor (beta chain) was determined in a study of a mutant IDH1 vaccine in newly diagnosed glioma. Clones were read by immunoSEQ multiplex PCR, and TCRdb kept only the in-frame ones, dropping some. The table lists roughly 35,000 clones, around nine tenths of them singletons. Regarding time point: baseline, week 1 (first vaccination visit). Treatment reported: pre-vaccination baseline after standard-of-care therapy. CDR1 SGHTA and CDR2 FQGNSA come from the germline V gene. V lost 1 base to trimming and J lost 4 bases; unmatched junction nucleotides: 5. The CDR3 has 15 amino acids.

V usage is TRBV7-2 and J usage is TRBJ2-7, with TRBD2 matching 9 bases. The receptor was isolated from a woman between 40 and 50 years old with glioma. Material: PBMCs, obtained from a glioma patient treated with radiotherapy, temozolomide or both. The CDR3 reads CASSLVSTSGYEQYF. Here the CDR3 DNA reads TGTGCCAGCAGCTTAGTCTCGACTAGCGGTTACGAGCAGTACTTC.